The 13 T cell receptor beta chains presented below share a single source sample, sequenced in a study of blood T cells in healthy people across ages. Next came a second PCR, run for about 6 to 12 cycles, which used a sample-barcoded 5' primer along with a J-beta primer mix. One entry per CDR3 protein results from TCRdb running MiXCR on the 5' RACE reads. The sample records hundreds of thousands of distinct CDR3 sequences, around 24% being singletons. In addition, the sample was reused for a study of T cells of mothers and their children.

Sequencing input: blood. The origin of the receptors is a boy younger than 18 in good health.

This sequence joins TRBV6-6 and TRBJ1-1; D may be TRBD1 (6 bases). Germline V gene sequence: CDR1 MNHNY, CDR2 SVGAGI (reference sequence). The CDR3 is 13 amino acids. Trimming removed 3 bases from V and 4 bases from J, with 9 bases in between. In DNA, the CDR3 is TGTGCCAGCAGTTATCTACAGGGCACTGAAGCTTTCTTT. This translates into CASSYLQGTEAFF.

With regard to this clonotype: A junction boundary mismatches the germline segment, possibly from a read error. The chain combines TRBV7-9 with TRBJ2-5; possibly TRBD2 for D (5 bases). The CDR3 runs to 14 residues. The V gene's germline CDR1 is SEHNR and CDR2 FQNEAQ (reference sequence). In DNA form, the CDR3 reads TGTGCCAGCAGCTTTGTAGGAGTTGGGGAGACCCTGTACTTC. Its translation is CASSFVGVGETLYF.

The chain employs TRBV12-3 or TRBV12-4 and TRBJ1-5; perhaps TRBD1 as D (5 bases). Trimming took off 5 bases at V and 3 bases at J, with 17 bases between the two ends. The CDR3 runs to 16 residues. CDR3 coding DNA: TGTGCCAGCAGTCCCTTTCTCGGGACTGACAATCAGCCCCAGCATTTT. It translates to CASSPFLGTDNQPQHF.

The chain has TRBV25-1 and TRBJ1-2, with 10 nucleotides matching TRBD1. V shed 3 bases and J 3 bases; nucleotides not matched to a gene: 1. This CDR3 is built from 14 residues. The germline gives CDR1 MGHDK, CDR2 SYGVNS. The chain's CDR3 is CASSEGQGHYGYTF. The CDR3 DNA is TGTGCCAGCAGTGAGGGACAGGGGCACTATGGCTACACCTTC.

This clonotype was seen only a few times. The chain couples TRBV28 to TRBJ2-5; D is tentatively TRBD1 or TRBD2 (6 bases each). Near its end, the DNA agrees better with TRBJ2-7, so the J call may be wrong. Germline assignment: CDR1 MDHEN and CDR2 SYDVKM. The CDR3 extends over 15 amino acids. The chain's CDR3 is CASSRGPTGSYEQYF. The CDR3 nucleotides read TGTGCCAGCTCCCGGGGGCCCACTGGATCCTACGAGCAGTACTTC.

DNA of the CDR3: TGCGCCAGCAGCTTGGCTAGCGGGGGGAACAATGAGCAGTTCTTC. It codes for CASSLASGGNNEQFF. The chain couples TRBV5-1 to TRBJ2-1; 11 bases are a match to TRBD2. CDR3 length: 15 amino acids. J lost 5 bases, V lost 0 bases, and 1 base had no gene match. Germline CDR1 SGHRS, CDR2 YFSETQ.

This sequence joins TRBV15 and TRBJ2-7; D may be TRBD2 (6 bases). The CDR3 is 13 residues long. V lost 2 bases to trimming and J lost 6 bases, with 11 bases between them. CDR1 is LNHNV, CDR2 YYDKDF, per germline (reference sequence). CDR3 sequence (DNA): TGTGCCACCAGCAGATCCGGGGAGGTCGAGCAGTACTTC. Its translation: CATSRSGEVEQYF.

Comments on this clonotype: A much larger clonotype is one base distant, so this may be a read error. The V gene is TRBV2, the J gene TRBJ1-1; D is unresolved. This CDR3 is 12 amino acids long. Germline CDR1 SNHLY, CDR2 FYNNEI. The CDR3 coding sequence is TGTGCCAGCAGTGAAGCGGAAACTGAAGCTGTCTTT. Its protein product is CASSEAETEAVF.

This chain links TRBV5-1 with TRBJ2-7; no firm D call. The CDR3 has 14 amino acids. The V end was cut by 3 bases, the J end by 2 bases, with 12 bases between. CDR1 and CDR2 from the germline V gene are SGHRS and YFSETQ. CDR3 sequence: CASSSSGPPYEQYF. The CDR3 DNA reads as TGCGCCAGCAGCTCGTCCGGGCCACCCTACGAGCAGTACTTC.

The chain has TRBV12-3 or TRBV12-4 and TRBJ2-5; no firm D call. The J call may not be correct, given that the DNA end is closer to TRBJ2-7. The CDR3 is made up of 11 amino acids. The CDR3 loop is CASSSGDEQYF. The CDR3 DNA reads as TGTGCCAGCAGTTCAGGTGACGAGCAGTACTTC.

This clonotype was seen a handful of times. The chain carries TRBV5-1 and TRBJ2-3, with 7 positions matching TRBD1. The CDR3 loop spans 14 amino acids. V shed 5 bases, J shed 5 bases, and the junction held 8 bases outside the gene matches. Germline values: CDR1 SGHRS, CDR2 YFSETQ. The chain's CDR3 is CASRPTGMGDTQYF. CDR3 DNA: TGCGCCAGCAGACCGACAGGGATGGGAGATACGCAGTATTTT.

The rearrangement joins TRBV20-1 to TRBJ1-2; 7 positions agree with TRBD1. CDR3 length: 14 amino acids. V was clipped by 1 base and J by 8 bases; unmatched bases: 10. From germline, CDR1 is DFQATT and CDR2 SNEGSKA (reference sequence). The CDR3 DNA reads as TGCAGTGCTAGAGCCCCAGGGACAGAGCGGGGCTACACCTTC. Its translation is CSARAPGTERGYTF.

The chain links TRBV4-1 to TRBJ1-1; D call uncertain. V lost 1 base and J lost 3, with 9 bases in between. The CDR3 consists of 14 residues. The V gene's germline CDR1 is MGHRA and CDR2 YSYEKL. CDR3 residues: CASSQGGGYTEAFF. CDR3 DNA sequence: TGCGCCAGCAGCCAAGGGGGAGGCTACACTGAAGCTTTCTTT.